The 26 T cell receptor beta chains presented below share a single source sample, sequenced in a study of identifying expanded T cells in peripheral blood. Assay: immunoSEQ multiplex PCR; the TCRdb copy retains only in-frame clones and omits some. The sample has around 130,000 clones; about 86% are singletons. The source material was blood. The receptors originated from a person aged 18-69 years in good health.

This clone was counted only a few times. The chain links TRBV4-3 to TRBJ1-6; no definite D call. The CDR3 length is 13 residues. V lost 3 bases and J lost 10, with 10 bases in between. Germline V gene lookup returns CDR1 LGHNA and CDR2 YSLEER. The CDR3: CASSHPTRSPLHF. The CDR3 nucleotides read TGCGCCAGCAGCCACCCCACCCGGTCACCCCTCCACTTT.

The chain carries TRBV4-2 and TRBJ2-3; the match to TRBD2 covers 12 bases. The CDR3 consists of 17 residues. Germline V gene sequence: CDR1 LGHNA, CDR2 YNFKEQ. The junction had 5 bases not matched to a gene; V was cut back by 1 base and J by 3 bases. As DNA, the CDR3 is TGTGCCAGCAGCCAAGGCCTAGCGGGGGGGCGTACAGATACGCAGTATTTT. This sequence encodes CASSQGLAGGRTDTQYF.

This chain's CDR3 is CAWSVGGGPYNEQFF. As DNA, the CDR3 is TGTGCCTGGAGTGTAGGCGGGGGCCCCTACAATGAGCAGTTCTTC. The chain couples TRBV30 to TRBJ2-1; D possibly corresponds to TRBD2 (7 bases). V dropped 0 bases and J dropped 2 bases, with 11 bases sitting between them. This CDR3 has 15 residues. Looked up from germline, CDR1 is GTSNPN and CDR2 is SVGIG (reference sequence).

This chain connects TRBV9 to TRBJ1-4; 12 bases align to TRBD1. Unmatched junction bases numbered 13, after V lost 4 bases and J lost 0 bases. The CDR3 covers 20 residues. The V gene's germline CDR1 is SGDLS and CDR2 YYNGEE. The CDR3 region has the DNA TGTGCCAGCAGCTCCCTCCCCCCGGGACAGGGGGCCCCAACTAATGAAAAACTGTTTTTT. This encodes CASSSLPPGQGAPTNEKLFF.

The V call is TRBV10-3, the J call TRBJ2-3; TRBD1 matches at 7 bases. Germline V CDR1 and CDR2: ENHRY, SYGVKD. This CDR3 spans 13 amino acids. Germline trimming cut 6 bases from V and 6 bases from J; bases unmatched to any gene: 6. The DNA for the CDR3 is TGTGCCATCAGAAGGGACAGTTGGGATACGCAGTATTTT. As protein: CAIRRDSWDTQYF.

In its sample, this clone was seen a few times. The gene calls are TRBV7-8 and TRBJ2-1; maybe TRBD2 (5 bases). Trimming removed 5 bases from V and 6 bases from J, with 11 bases in between. The CDR3 is 13 residues long. Germline V gene data show CDR1 as SGHVS and CDR2 as FQNEAQ. The CDR3 sequence is CASSPRTFNEQFF. CDR3 coding DNA: TGTGCCAGCAGCCCCCGGACTTTCAATGAGCAGTTCTTC.

The rearrangement links TRBV21-1 to TRBJ1-1. TRBV21-1 is an annotated pseudogene. The CDR3 extends over 15 amino acids. CDR3 in DNA: TGTGCCAGCAGTCCGAAAGGGGACTCGAACACTGAAGCTTTCTTT. As protein: CASSPKGDSNTEAFF.

The chain has TRBV7-2 and TRBJ2-5; 7 nucleotides match TRBD2. This CDR3 has 15 amino acids. Germline V gene lookup returns CDR1 SGHTA and CDR2 FQGNSA. V lost 5 bases to trimming and J lost 2 bases; unmatched junction nucleotides: 8. CDR3: CASSKPSGGQETQYF. The DNA for the CDR3 is TGTGCCAGCAGCAAACCGTCGGGAGGACAAGAGACCCAGTACTTC.

The chain has TRBV5-5 and TRBJ1-4, with TRBD1 as a possible D gene (5 bases). Germline lookup yields CDR1 SGHKS and CDR2 YYEKEE (reference sequence). The germline V and J ends were trimmed by 0 bases and 8 bases, with 11 bases remaining between them. The CDR3 runs 14 residues. The CDR3 nucleotides are TGTGCCAGCAGCTTGGCGGGGACTGACGAAAAACTGTTTTTT. It encodes CASSLAGTDEKLFF.

The V call is TRBV11-2, the J call TRBJ2-7; 9 nucleotides align to TRBD1. The CDR3 is 15 amino acids. CDR1 and CDR2 from the germline V gene are SGHAT and FQNNGV. Losses at the gene ends were 5 bases for V and 3 bases for J; bases not matched to a gene: 8. Here the CDR3 DNA reads TGTGCCAGCAGCCGTACCGGGACAGGGTACTACGAGCAGTACTTC. Its translation: CASSRTGTGYYEQYF.

Only one count was recorded for this clone. The V gene is TRBV6-9, the J gene TRBJ1-2; D gene uncertain. The CDR3 runs to 11 residues. The V and J ends lost 2 bases and 7 bases respectively, with 5 bases between them. Germline CDR1 reads MNHGY; CDR2 reads SVAAGI. The CDR3 is CASSYEVGYTF. The CDR3, as DNA: TGTGCCAGCAGTTATGAAGTTGGCTACACCTTC.

The chain recombines TRBV18 with TRBJ1-1; 7 positions agree with TRBD1. V shed 4 bases, J shed 2 bases, and the junction held 10 bases outside the gene matches. CDR1 and CDR2 (germline): KGHSH, LQKENI. The CDR3 has 16 amino acids. The CDR3 DNA reads TGTGCCAGCTCACAATCCGGGACAGCGTTTAACACTGAAGCTTTCTTT. It encodes CASSQSGTAFNTEAFF. Based on the CDR3 plus reference TRBV18 and TRBJ1-1, the full variable domain is NAGVMQNPRHLVRRRGQEARLRCSPMKGHSHVYWYRQLPEEGLKFMVYLQKENIIDESGMPKERFSAEFPKEGPSILRIQQVVRGDSAAYFCASSQSGTAFNTEAFFGQGTRLTVV.

V and J are TRBV7-3 and TRBJ2-1; TRBD1 matches at 7 bases. Germline lookup yields CDR1 SGHTA and CDR2 FQGTGA. After removal of 5 bases from V and 1 base from J, the junction contained 5 bases not matched to a gene. The CDR3 covers 15 residues. CDR3 nucleotide sequence: TGTGCCAGCAGCCCCGCGACAGGGTCCTACAATGAGCAGTTCTTC. The encoded protein is CASSPATGSYNEQFF.

A word on this clone: This is likely an artifact of a read error, given a far larger clone one base away. This sample also contains other DNA sequences that code for the same CDR3. The V call is TRBV7-2, the J call TRBJ2-2; unclear D gene. Germline values: CDR1 SGHTA, CDR2 FQGNSA. The CDR3 has 12 residues. V was trimmed by 3 bases and J by 3 bases, leaving 2 bases between them. The DNA for the CDR3 is TGTGCCAGCAGCTTTTACACCGGGGAGCTGTTTTTT. Amino acids: CASSFYTGELFF.

This rearrangement joins TRBV10-3 to TRBJ2-5, with 13 bases aligning to TRBD2. From germline, CDR1 is ENHRY and CDR2 SYGVKD. Unmatched junction bases numbered 9, after V lost 4 bases and J lost 4 bases. This CDR3 spans 17 amino acids. The CDR3 sequence is CAISGLAGGPGGETQYF. CDR3 bases: TGTGCCATCAGTGGACTAGCGGGGGGACCAGGGGGAGAGACCCAGTACTTC.

The chain couples TRBV27 to TRBJ2-7; D uncertain. CDR3 length equals 16 residues. CDR1 MNHEY and CDR2 SMNVEV come from the germline V gene (reference sequence). Trimming left V 4 bases short and J 0 bases short, with 16 bases between. CDR3 nucleotide sequence: TGTGCCAGCAGTTCCTATTCGTCCACGACCTCCTACGAGCAGTACTTC. It is translated as CASSSYSSTTSYEQYF.

The J gene is TRBJ2-3, the V gene TRBV9; a possible D gene is TRBD1 (6 bases). The CDR3 extends over 15 amino acids. Trimming removed 0 bases from V and 6 bases from J, with 14 bases in between. Germline V gene data show CDR1 as SGDLS and CDR2 as YYNGEE. The CDR3 region is CASSVDYGQKDTQYF. CDR3 DNA sequence: TGTGCCAGCAGCGTAGATTACGGACAGAAGGATACGCAGTATTTT.

The count of this clone is one. This clone may be a read error of a much larger clone one base away. This chain joins TRBV7-2 and TRBJ2-1; TRBD2 matches 8 bases. J was trimmed by 0 bases and V by 5 bases; bases with no gene match: 3. CDR3 length: 15 residues. Germline values: CDR1 SGHTA, CDR2 FQGNSA. Written as DNA, the CDR3 is TGTGCCAGCAGCCAGAGCGGGAGCTCCTACAATGAGCAGTTCTTC. Translating it yields CASSQSGSSYNEQFF.

This sequence joins TRBV11-2 and TRBJ2-3; the D gene is possibly TRBD2 (5 bases). V lost 5 bases, J lost 2 bases, and 11 bases lay in between. CDR3 length: 14 residues. Germline V gene data show CDR1 as SGHAT and CDR2 as FQNNGV. DNA of the CDR3: TGTGCCAGCAGCCTCGGAGGAACCACAGATACGCAGTATTTT. As protein: CASSLGGTTDTQYF.

This sequence joins TRBV6-4 and TRBJ2-3; 12 positions agree with TRBD1. Losses at the gene ends were 0 bases for V and 7 bases for J; bases not matched to a gene: 5. Per germline, CDR1 MRHNA and CDR2 SNTAGT. The CDR3 length is 16 residues. CDR3 region: CASSDSPGQGANTQYF. The CDR3 DNA reads as TGTGCCAGCAGTGACTCACCGGGACAGGGGGCGAATACGCAGTATTTT.

The rearrangement uses TRBV21-1 and TRBJ2-1; the table assigns TRBD1, which was not confirmed against the DNA. TRBV21-1 represents a pseudogene. The CDR3 runs to 14 residues. The CDR3: CALVGTGPSAEQFF. CDR3 DNA sequence: TGTGCCCTCGTGGGGACAGGGCCTTCGGCTGAGCAGTTCTTC.

The chain couples TRBV7-2 to TRBJ1-5; D may be TRBD1 (6 bases). There are 18 residues in the CDR3. Germline CDR1 is SGHTA and CDR2 is FQGNSA. V lost 1 base and J 7 bases, leaving 23 bases between the germline ends. CDR3 nucleotides: TGTGCCAGCAGCTTAGTAGCTATCAGGACAGCCCCCGCCCAGCCCCAGCATTTT. It codes for CASSLVAIRTAPAQPQHF.

The gene calls are TRBV19 and TRBJ1-3; D gene uncertain. Germline V CDR1 and CDR2: LNHDA, SQIVND (reference sequence). The CDR3 runs to 13 residues. V lost 4 bases, J lost 0 bases, and 4 bases lay in between. The CDR3 spells CASSRNSGNTIYF. In nucleotides, the CDR3 is TGTGCCAGTAGTAGAAACTCTGGAAACACCATATATTTT.

The J gene is TRBJ2-4, the V gene TRBV30; TRBD1 agrees at 10 bases. Losses at the gene ends were 1 base for V and 6 bases for J; bases not matched to a gene: 0. Germline assignment: CDR1 GTSNPN and CDR2 SVGIG (reference sequence). The CDR3 loop spans 13 amino acids. In DNA, the CDR3 is TGTGCCTGGAGTGGGACAGGGGGAAACATTCAGTACTTC. This sequence encodes CAWSGTGGNIQYF.

This clone has only one observation. The CDR3 coding sequence is TGCAGCGTTGAACTAGCGCTTACCGGGGAGCTGTTTTTT. This sequence encodes CSVELALTGELFF. The chain carries TRBV29-1 and TRBJ2-2; tentatively, D is TRBD2 (6 bases). The CDR3 loop spans 13 amino acids. CDR1 and CDR2 (germline): SQVTM, ANQGSEA. V dropped 2 bases and J dropped 5 bases, with 9 bases sitting between them.

The chain couples TRBV5-4 to TRBJ1-2, with D unresolved. V lost 3 bases to trimming and J lost 2 bases, with 8 bases between them. The CDR3 covers 13 residues. From germline, CDR1 is SGHNT and CDR2 YYREEE (reference sequence). CDR3 sequence reads: CASSSDLNYGYTF. The CDR3 DNA follows: TGTGCCAGCAGCTCTGACTTAAACTATGGCTACACCTTC.